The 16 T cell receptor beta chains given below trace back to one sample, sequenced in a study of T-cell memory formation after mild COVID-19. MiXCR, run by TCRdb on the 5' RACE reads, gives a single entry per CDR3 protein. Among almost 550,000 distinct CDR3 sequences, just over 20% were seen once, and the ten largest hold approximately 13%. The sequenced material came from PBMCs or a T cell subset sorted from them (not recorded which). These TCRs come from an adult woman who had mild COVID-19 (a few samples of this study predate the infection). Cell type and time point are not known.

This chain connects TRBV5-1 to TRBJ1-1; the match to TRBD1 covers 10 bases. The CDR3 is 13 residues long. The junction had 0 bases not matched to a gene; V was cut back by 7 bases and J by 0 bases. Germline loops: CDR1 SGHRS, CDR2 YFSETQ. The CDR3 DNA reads TGCGCCAGCGGACAGGGGGTGAACACTGAAGCTTTCTTT. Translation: CASGQGVNTEAFF.

CDR3 in amino acids: CASSADSPGGELFF. The CDR3 DNA reads TGTGCCAGCAGCGCGGACAGTCCTGGCGGGGAGCTGTTTTTT. The V gene is TRBV9, the J gene TRBJ2-2; weak D call: TRBD1 (6 bases). The CDR3 loop spans 14 amino acids. Trimming removed 3 bases from V and 7 bases from J, with 13 bases in between. The germline gives CDR1 SGDLS, CDR2 YYNGEE.

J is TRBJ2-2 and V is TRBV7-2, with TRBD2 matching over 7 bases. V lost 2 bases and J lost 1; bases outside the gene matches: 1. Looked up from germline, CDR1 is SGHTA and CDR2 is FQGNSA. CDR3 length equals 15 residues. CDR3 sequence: CASSLLAVNTGELFF. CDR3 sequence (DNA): TGTGCCAGCAGCTTACTAGCGGTGAACACCGGGGAGCTGTTTTTT.

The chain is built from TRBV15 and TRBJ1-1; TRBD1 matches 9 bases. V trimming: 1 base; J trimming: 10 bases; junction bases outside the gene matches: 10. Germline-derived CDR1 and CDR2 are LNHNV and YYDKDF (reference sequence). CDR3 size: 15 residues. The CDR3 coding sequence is TGTGCCACCAGCAGAGTCTCACTTTTGGACAGGGGAGCTTTCTTT. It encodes CATSRVSLLDRGAFF.

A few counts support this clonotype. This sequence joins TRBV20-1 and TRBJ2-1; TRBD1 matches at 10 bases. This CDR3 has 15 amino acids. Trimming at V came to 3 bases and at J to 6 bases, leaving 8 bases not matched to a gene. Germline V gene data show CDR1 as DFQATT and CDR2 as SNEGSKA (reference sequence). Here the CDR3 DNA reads TGCAGTGCTAGGATCGCCGGGACAGGGGTCAATGAGCAGTTCTTC. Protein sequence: CSARIAGTGVNEQFF.

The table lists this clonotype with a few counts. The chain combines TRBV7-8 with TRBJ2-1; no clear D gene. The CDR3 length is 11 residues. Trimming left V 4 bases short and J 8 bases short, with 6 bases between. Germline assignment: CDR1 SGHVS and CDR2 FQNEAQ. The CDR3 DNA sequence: TGTGCCAGCAGCTCCCACGATGAGCAGTTCTTC. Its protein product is CASSSHDEQFF. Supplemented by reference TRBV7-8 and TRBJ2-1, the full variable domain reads GAGVSQSPRYKVAKRGQDVALRCDPISGHVSLFWYQQALGQGPEFLTYFQNEAQLDKSGLPSDRFFAERPEGSVSTLKIQRTQQEDSAVYLCASSSHDEQFFGPGTRLTVL.

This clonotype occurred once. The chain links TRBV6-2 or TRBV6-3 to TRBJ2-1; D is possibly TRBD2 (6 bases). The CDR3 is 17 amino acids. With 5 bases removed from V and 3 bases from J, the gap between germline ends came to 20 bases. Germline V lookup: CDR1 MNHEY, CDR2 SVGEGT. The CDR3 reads CASSRALGGLNYNEQFF. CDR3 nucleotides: TGTGCCAGCAGTAGAGCCCTTGGGGGGTTAAACTACAATGAGCAGTTCTTC.

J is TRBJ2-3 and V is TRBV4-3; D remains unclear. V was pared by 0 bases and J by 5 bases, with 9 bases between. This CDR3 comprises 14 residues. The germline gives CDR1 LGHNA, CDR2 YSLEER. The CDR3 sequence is CASSQDLNGDTQYF. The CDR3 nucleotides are TGCGCCAGCAGCCAAGATCTCAACGGAGATACGCAGTATTTT.

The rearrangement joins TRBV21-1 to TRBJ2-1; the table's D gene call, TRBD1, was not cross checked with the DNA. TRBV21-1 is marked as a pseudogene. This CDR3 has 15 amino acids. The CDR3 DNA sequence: TGTGCCAGCAGCGGTGGGGACGCGACCTACAATGAGCAGTTCTTC. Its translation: CASSGGDATYNEQFF.

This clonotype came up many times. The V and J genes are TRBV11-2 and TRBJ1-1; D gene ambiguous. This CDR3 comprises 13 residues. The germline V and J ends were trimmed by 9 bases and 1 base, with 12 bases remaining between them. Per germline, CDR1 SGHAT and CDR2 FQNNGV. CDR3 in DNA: TGTGCCAGTTCCTTGATCGAGAACACTGAAGCTTTCTTT. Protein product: CASSLIENTEAFF.

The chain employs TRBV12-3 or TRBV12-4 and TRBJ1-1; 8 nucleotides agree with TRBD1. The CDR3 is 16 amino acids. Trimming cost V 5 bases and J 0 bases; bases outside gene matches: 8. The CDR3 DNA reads TGTGCCAGCAGTCCCGGACAGGGAGCGATGAACACTGAAGCTTTCTTT. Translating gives CASSPGQGAMNTEAFF.

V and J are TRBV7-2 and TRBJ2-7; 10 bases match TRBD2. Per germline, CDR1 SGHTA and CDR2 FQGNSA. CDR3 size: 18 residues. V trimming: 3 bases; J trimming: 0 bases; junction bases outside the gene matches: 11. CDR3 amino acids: CASSFSGLAPKSSYEQYF. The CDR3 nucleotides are TGTGCCAGCAGCTTCTCGGGACTAGCGCCTAAAAGCTCCTACGAGCAGTACTTC.

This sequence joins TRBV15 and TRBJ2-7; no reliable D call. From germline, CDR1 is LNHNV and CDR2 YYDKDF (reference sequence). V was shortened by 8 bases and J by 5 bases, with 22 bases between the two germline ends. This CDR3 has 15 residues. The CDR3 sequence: CATGLGVEEAHEQYF. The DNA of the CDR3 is TGTGCCACCGGGCTTGGGGTAGAAGAGGCCCACGAGCAGTACTTC.

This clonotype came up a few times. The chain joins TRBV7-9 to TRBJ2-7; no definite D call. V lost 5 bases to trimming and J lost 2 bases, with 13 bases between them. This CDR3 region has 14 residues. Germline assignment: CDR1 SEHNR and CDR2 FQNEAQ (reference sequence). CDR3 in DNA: TGTGCCAGCAGCCAGTCACGCCAGGCCTACGAGCAGTACTTC. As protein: CASSQSRQAYEQYF.

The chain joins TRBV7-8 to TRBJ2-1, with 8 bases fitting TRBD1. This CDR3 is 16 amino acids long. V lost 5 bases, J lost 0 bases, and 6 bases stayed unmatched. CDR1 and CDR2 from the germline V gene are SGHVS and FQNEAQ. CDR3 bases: TGTGCCAGCAGCCGAATGACAGGGGTCTCCTACAATGAGCAGTTCTTC. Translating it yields CASSRMTGVSYNEQFF.

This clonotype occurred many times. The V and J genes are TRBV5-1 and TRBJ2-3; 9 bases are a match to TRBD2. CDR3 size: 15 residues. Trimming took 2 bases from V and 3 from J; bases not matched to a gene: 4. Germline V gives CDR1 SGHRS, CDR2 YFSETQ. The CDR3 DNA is TGCGCCAGCAGCTTCCCTAGCGGGATGACAGATACGCAGTATTTT. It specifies CASSFPSGMTDTQYF. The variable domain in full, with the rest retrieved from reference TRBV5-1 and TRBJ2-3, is KAGVTQTPRYLIKTRGQQVTLSCSPISGHRSVSWYQQTPGQGLQFLFEYFSETQRNKGNFPGRFSGRQFSNSRSEMNVSTLELGDSALYLCASSFPSGMTDTQYFGPGTRLTVL.